There are a few counts of the clone carrying this T cell receptor (beta chain). The antigen is not known. The sample is drawn from a study of beta chain features in type 1 diabetes. Findings and limits, study-wide: More deletions and fewer insertions at VDJ junctions were found in patients with type 1 diabetes. Small HLA sub-analyses could not settle whether HLA shapes TCRB rearrangement.

Sequenced material consisted of expressed TCRB transcripts (all of the isolated RNA was reverse transcribed). Mean read depth for naive, central memory and regulatory T cell samples was around 3.8 million reads. Assay: immunoSEQ multiplex PCR; the TCRdb copy retains only in-frame clones and omits some. The sample has under 900,000 clones, roughly 16% seen once. Germline CDR1 MGHRA, CDR2 YSYEKL. The J segment lost 6 bases and the V segment lost 0 bases, leaving 7 bases of the junction unmatched. The CDR3 has 16 residues. The chain recombines TRBV4-1 with TRBJ1-5; 8 bases agree with TRBD1. Sequencing was performed on naive CD4+ T cells from blood. This receptor was taken from a woman aged 18-29 years in good health. The CDR3 nucleotides are TGCGCCAGCAGCCAAGATTTTGGGACAGGTCCTCAGCCCCAGCATTTT. It codes for CASSQDFGTGPQPQHF.